The rows below give T cell receptor beta chains drawn from one sample of a study of shared clonotypes between healthy human individuals. TCRdb keeps only in-frame clones here, not all; method: immunoSEQ multiplex PCR. The sample carries roughly 320,000 clones, 80% to 90% recorded once. Sequencing was performed on memory CD8+ T cells sorted from blood. These receptors all stem from a man aged 18 to 29 in good health. Each CDR3 is given with its conserved first and last residue. A D gene is named only where the DNA matches it firmly. Clone size, where shown, is once, few, many, or a class for clones that have expanded.

d_gene: -; len: 15; abundance: -; j_gene: TRBJ1-1; v_gene: TRBV4-3; CDR3nt: TGCGCCAGCAGCCAAGCTCAGGGTGGGGGGACTGAAGCTTTCTTT; CDR3aa: CASSQAQGGGTEAFF
d_gene: TRBD2; len: 20; abundance: once; j_gene: TRBJ2-1; v_gene: TRBV13; CDR3nt: TGTGCCAGCAGTCCCTTCGTCGGACTAGCGGGAGTGGGCACCTACAATGAGCAGTTCTTC; CDR3aa: CASSPFVGLAGVGTYNEQFF
d_gene: TRBD1; len: 15; abundance: -; j_gene: TRBJ1-4; v_gene: TRBV11-2; CDR3nt: TGTGCCAGCAGCTCTACAGGGGGACTTAATGAAAAACTGTTTTTT; CDR3aa: CASSSTGGLNEKLFF
d_gene: -; len: 15; abundance: once; j_gene: TRBJ2-7; v_gene: TRBV28; CDR3nt: TGTGCCAGCAGTTTAAGTGGAAGGGTTGCCTACGAGCAGTACTTC; CDR3aa: CASSLSGRVAYEQYF
d_gene: -; len: 11; abundance: -; j_gene: TRBJ2-2; v_gene: TRBV5-4; CDR3nt: TGTGCCAGCAGCTTCACCGGGGAGCTGTTTTTT; CDR3aa: CASSFTGELFF
d_gene: -; len: 19; abundance: -; j_gene: TRBJ2-6; v_gene: TRBV7-9; CDR3nt: TGTGCCAGCAGCTTCACTCGGGGGCAGGGTAACTCTGGGGCCAACGTCCTGACTTTC; CDR3aa: CASSFTRGQGNSGANVLTF
d_gene: TRBD1; len: 15; abundance: -; j_gene: TRBJ1-6; v_gene: TRBV7-2; CDR3nt: TGTGCCAGCAGCATGGGGACAGGGGGGCATTCACCCCTCCACTTT; CDR3aa: CASSMGTGGHSPLHF
d_gene: -; len: 15; abundance: -; j_gene: TRBJ1-2; v_gene: TRBV30; CDR3nt: TGTGCCTGGGGTCAGCTACGGGGCCTACGGGATGGCTACACCTTC; CDR3aa: CAWGQLRGLRDGYTF
d_gene: TRBD1; len: 14; abundance: once; j_gene: TRBJ1-1; v_gene: TRBV27; CDR3nt: TGTGCCACCTACAGGGGGCCGGAGAACACTGAAGCTTTCTTT; CDR3aa: CATYRGPENTEAFF
d_gene: -; len: 14; abundance: -; j_gene: TRBJ2-5; v_gene: TRBV7-9; CDR3nt: TGTGCCAGCAGCAAGCGGACAGCCCAAGAGACCCAGTACTTC; CDR3aa: CASSKRTAQETQYF
d_gene: TRBD2; len: 16; abundance: -; j_gene: TRBJ2-1; v_gene: TRBV5-4; CDR3nt: TGTGCCAGCAGCCCACTAGCGGGGGGGCCCGACAATGAGCAGTTCTTC; CDR3aa: CASSPLAGGPDNEQFF
d_gene: -; len: 13; abundance: many; j_gene: TRBJ1-2; v_gene: TRBV5-6; CDR3nt: TGTGCCAGCAGCTCCGGACAGAACTATGGCTACACCTTC; CDR3aa: CASSSGQNYGYTF
d_gene: -; len: 13; abundance: -; j_gene: TRBJ1-1; v_gene: TRBV5-4; CDR3nt: TGTGCCAGCAGCTTGGGAGGGGGCACTGAAGCTTTCTTT; CDR3aa: CASSLGGGTEAFF
d_gene: -; len: 16; abundance: -; j_gene: TRBJ2-7; v_gene: TRBV2; CDR3nt: TGTGCCAGCATGGGTCAAGAGGGGGAAGCATCCTACGAGCAGTACTTC; CDR3aa: CASMGQEGEASYEQYF
d_gene: -; len: 14; abundance: -; j_gene: TRBJ1-2; v_gene: TRBV10-3; CDR3nt: TGTGCCATCAGTGAGTCGATGGGCAGGGAGGGCTACACCTTC; CDR3aa: CAISESMGREGYTF
d_gene: -; len: 17; abundance: -; j_gene: TRBJ2-7; v_gene: TRBV5-4; CDR3nt: TGTGCCAGCAGCCGACCAGGGAGCGGGTCTCGCTCCTACGAGCAGTACTTC; CDR3aa: CASSRPGSGSRSYEQYF
d_gene: TRBD2; len: 15; abundance: many; j_gene: TRBJ2-7; v_gene: TRBV15; CDR3nt: TGTGCCACCAGCAGAGGACTAGCGGGGGCCTACGAGCAGTACTTC; CDR3aa: CATSRGLAGAYEQYF
d_gene: -; len: 14; abundance: -; j_gene: TRBJ2-7; v_gene: TRBV5-6; CDR3nt: TGTGCCAGCAGCTTGCGCTGGACTGCCTACGAGCAGTACTTC; CDR3aa: CASSLRWTAYEQYF
d_gene: -; len: 12; abundance: once; j_gene: TRBJ1-4; v_gene: TRBV4-1; CDR3nt: TGCGCCAGCAGTTTCAGGCGTGAAAAACTGTTTTTT; CDR3aa: CASSFRREKLFF
d_gene: -; len: 15; abundance: -; j_gene: TRBJ1-2; v_gene: TRBV9; CDR3nt: TGTGCCAGCAGCGTAGAGCAGGGGACTAACTATGGCTACACCTTC; CDR3aa: CASSVEQGTNYGYTF
d_gene: -; len: 12; abundance: -; j_gene: TRBJ2-7; v_gene: TRBV7-2; CDR3nt: TGTGCCAGCACCATTGGAGGCTACGAGCAGTACTTC; CDR3aa: CASTIGGYEQYF
d_gene: -; len: 12; abundance: once; j_gene: TRBJ2-7; v_gene: TRBV10-2; CDR3nt: TGCGCCAGCAGGGACGGCTCCTACGAGCAGTACTTC; CDR3aa: CASRDGSYEQYF
d_gene: -; len: 15; abundance: -; j_gene: TRBJ1-2; v_gene: TRBV5-1; CDR3nt: TGCGCCAGCAGATTCCGCTTACAGGGACACTATGGCTACACCTTC; CDR3aa: CASRFRLQGHYGYTF
d_gene: -; len: 15; abundance: -; j_gene: TRBJ2-7; v_gene: TRBV28; CDR3nt: TGTGCCAGCACCGAAACAGGCGGTAGCTCCTACGAGCAGTACTTC; CDR3aa: CASTETGGSSYEQYF
d_gene: -; len: 14; abundance: -; j_gene: TRBJ1-2; v_gene: TRBV29-1; CDR3nt: TGCAGCGTTGAAGATCCCAGGGCTAACTATGGCTACACCTTC; CDR3aa: CSVEDPRANYGYTF
d_gene: -; len: 15; abundance: -; j_gene: TRBJ1-2; v_gene: TRBV7-9; CDR3nt: TGTGCCAGCAGCCCATCTCCCTGGCTCGGCTATGGCTACACCTTC; CDR3aa: CASSPSPWLGYGYTF
d_gene: TRBD1; len: 17; abundance: -; j_gene: TRBJ1-2; v_gene: TRBV27; CDR3nt: TGTGCCAGCAGTTTATCTAATTCCGGGACAGGGCTTGATGGCTACACCTTC; CDR3aa: CASSLSNSGTGLDGYTF
d_gene: -; len: 16; abundance: -; j_gene: TRBJ2-7; v_gene: TRBV27; CDR3nt: TGTGCCAGCAGTTTCTACCTTGGGGGGCCACCCTACGAGCAGTACTTC; CDR3aa: CASSFYLGGPPYEQYF
d_gene: -; len: 15; abundance: -; j_gene: TRBJ2-3; v_gene: TRBV7-6; CDR3nt: TGTGCCAGCAGCTTAGTCGCGATTAGCACAGATACGCAGTATTTT; CDR3aa: CASSLVAISTDTQYF
d_gene: -; len: 15; abundance: -; j_gene: TRBJ2-3; v_gene: TRBV7-2; CDR3nt: TGTGCCAGCAGCTTCGAAGGGGGGGGTGGAGATACGCAGTATTTT; CDR3aa: CASSFEGGGGDTQYF
d_gene: -; len: 13; abundance: -; j_gene: TRBJ2-5; v_gene: TRBV4-1; CDR3nt: TGCGCCAGCAGCTACAGGGACCAAGAGACCCAGTACTTC; CDR3aa: CASSYRDQETQYF
d_gene: -; len: 15; abundance: -; j_gene: TRBJ2-7; v_gene: TRBV4-1; CDR3nt: TGCGCCAGCAGCCAAGATCGGGACACCTTCTACGAGCAGTACTTC; CDR3aa: CASSQDRDTFYEQYF
d_gene: -; len: 13; abundance: -; j_gene: TRBJ2-5; v_gene: TRBV4-1; CDR3nt: TGCGCCAGCAGCCAACGGATACAAGAGACCCAGTACTTC; CDR3aa: CASSQRIQETQYF
d_gene: -; len: 15; abundance: -; j_gene: TRBJ2-2; v_gene: TRBV6-1; CDR3nt: TGTGCCATACTCCCGGGAGACGAGAACACCGGGGAGCTGTTTTTT; CDR3aa: CAILPGDENTGELFF
d_gene: -; len: 15; abundance: -; j_gene: TRBJ2-7; v_gene: TRBV6-1; CDR3nt: TGTGCCAGCAGTGTAGACCGGGACCCCGCCTACGAGCAGTACTTC; CDR3aa: CASSVDRDPAYEQYF
d_gene: TRBD1; len: 17; abundance: -; j_gene: TRBJ1-4; v_gene: TRBV29-1; CDR3nt: TGCAGCGTTGAAGATCCTGGGACAGGGGGTCAGGGGGAAAAACTGTTTTTT; CDR3aa: CSVEDPGTGGQGEKLFF
d_gene: -; len: 14; abundance: -; j_gene: TRBJ2-7; v_gene: TRBV27; CDR3nt: TGTGCCAGCAGTTTAGAGGGTCGACGCTACGAGCAGTACTTC; CDR3aa: CASSLEGRRYEQYF
d_gene: -; len: 14; abundance: -; j_gene: TRBJ1-1; v_gene: TRBV6-6; CDR3nt: TGTGCCAGCAGTTACTCTTTCCCAAACACTGAAGCTTTCTTT; CDR3aa: CASSYSFPNTEAFF
d_gene: -; len: 16; abundance: -; j_gene: TRBJ2-1; v_gene: TRBV7-3; CDR3nt: TGTGCCAGCAGCTTAAGGGGCCACCAACCTTACAATGAGCAGTTCTTC; CDR3aa: CASSLRGHQPYNEQFF
d_gene: -; len: 16; abundance: -; j_gene: TRBJ1-1; v_gene: TRBV29-1; CDR3nt: TGCAGCGTTGAAGATCATCAATTTGCAGAGAAGGACGGAGCTTTCTTT; CDR3aa: CSVEDHQFAEKDGAFF
d_gene: -; len: 15; abundance: few; j_gene: TRBJ1-5; v_gene: TRBV4-1; CDR3nt: TGCGCCAGCAGCCAACTTTCGACAGACAATCAGCCCCAGCATTTT; CDR3aa: CASSQLSTDNQPQHF
d_gene: TRBD2; len: 15; abundance: -; j_gene: TRBJ2-3; v_gene: TRBV11-2; CDR3nt: TGTGCCAGCAGCTTGACCCTCGGGGGGTTAGATACGCAGTATTTT; CDR3aa: CASSLTLGGLDTQYF
d_gene: -; len: 12; abundance: -; j_gene: TRBJ2-3; v_gene: TRBV13; CDR3nt: TGTGCCAGCAGCTGGAGCGACGATACGCAGTATTTT; CDR3aa: CASSWSDDTQYF
d_gene: -; len: 16; abundance: -; j_gene: TRBJ1-3; v_gene: TRBV18; CDR3nt: TGTGCCAGCTCACCCACGGAAGGGAGCACTGGAAACACCATATATTTT; CDR3aa: CASSPTEGSTGNTIYF
d_gene: -; len: 11; abundance: -; j_gene: TRBJ2-1; v_gene: TRBV28; CDR3nt: TGTGCCAGCAGCAACCCTTATGAGCAGTTCTTC; CDR3aa: CASSNPYEQFF
d_gene: -; len: 15; abundance: -; j_gene: TRBJ2-7; v_gene: TRBV4-1; CDR3nt: TGCGCCAGCAGCCCACGACATCCGGGCGACTACGAGCAGTACTTC; CDR3aa: CASSPRHPGDYEQYF
d_gene: TRBD1; len: 17; abundance: -; j_gene: TRBJ1-6; v_gene: TRBV10-2; CDR3nt: TGCGCCAGCAGTGAGTCAGGGGGCCTCTCCTATAATTCACCCCTCCACTTT; CDR3aa: CASSESGGLSYNSPLHF
d_gene: -; len: 15; abundance: -; j_gene: TRBJ2-7; v_gene: TRBV27; CDR3nt: TGTGCCAGCAGCCTAGGGGGGCTAGCGGCCTACGAGCAGTACTTC; CDR3aa: CASSLGGLAAYEQYF
d_gene: -; len: 15; abundance: -; j_gene: TRBJ2-7; v_gene: TRBV7-9; CDR3nt: TGTGCCAGCAGCCCCCGGTTTCGGCGGAACTACGAGCAGTACTTC; CDR3aa: CASSPRFRRNYEQYF
d_gene: TRBD2; len: 15; abundance: -; j_gene: TRBJ2-3; v_gene: TRBV5-1; CDR3nt: TGCGCCAGCAGCTCCTCTAGCGGTGGCACAGATACGCAGTATTTT; CDR3aa: CASSSSSGGTDTQYF
d_gene: -; len: 13; abundance: -; j_gene: TRBJ1-2; v_gene: TRBV5-6; CDR3nt: TGTGCCAGCAGCTTATGGAGTATCGATGGCTACACCTTC; CDR3aa: CASSLWSIDGYTF
d_gene: -; len: 14; abundance: -; j_gene: TRBJ1-1; v_gene: TRBV7-9; CDR3nt: TGTGCCAGCAGGGCTGTGGGGATTAACACTGAAGCTTTCTTT; CDR3aa: CASRAVGINTEAFF
d_gene: TRBD2; len: 17; abundance: -; j_gene: TRBJ2-1; v_gene: TRBV4-1; CDR3nt: TGCGCCAGCAGCCAAGACTTAGCGGGCCGGGCCTACAATGAGCAGTTCTTC; CDR3aa: CASSQDLAGRAYNEQFF
d_gene: TRBD1; len: 12; abundance: many; j_gene: TRBJ2-7; v_gene: TRBV15; CDR3nt: TGTGCCACCAGCTGGGGACAGTACGAGCAGTACTTC; CDR3aa: CATSWGQYEQYF
d_gene: -; len: 17; abundance: -; j_gene: TRBJ2-3; v_gene: TRBV4-1; CDR3nt: TGCGCCAGCAGCCATGTCCCGAGCCCTCCCTTTGGGGATACGCAGTATTTT; CDR3aa: CASSHVPSPPFGDTQYF
d_gene: -; len: 15; abundance: -; j_gene: TRBJ2-7; v_gene: TRBV5-1; CDR3nt: TGCGCCAGCAGCTTGGGGGCAACAGGGTGGGACGAGCAGTACTTC; CDR3aa: CASSLGATGWDEQYF
d_gene: -; len: 15; abundance: -; j_gene: TRBJ2-5; v_gene: TRBV4-1; CDR3nt: TGCGCCAGCAGCCAAGAGGAGGTCAGACAAGAGACCCAGTACTTC; CDR3aa: CASSQEEVRQETQYF
d_gene: -; len: 15; abundance: -; j_gene: TRBJ2-7; v_gene: TRBV18; CDR3nt: TGTGCCAGCTCCCTAGTAGCGGAGTTGGCCTACGAGCAGTACTTC; CDR3aa: CASSLVAELAYEQYF